The source of this T cell receptor (beta chain) is a study of Ad26.COV2.S vaccination and SARS-CoV-2 variants. Overall study context: Donor had been placed in the Ad26.COV2.S arm of the COV1001 trial. Intramuscularly, Ad26.COV2.S was given either once or twice, 56 days apart.

This CDR3 is 17 amino acids long. Germline assignment: CDR1 KGHSH and CDR2 LQKENI. Trimming stripped 1 base from V and 4 bases from J, with 20 bases between. Assay: immunoSEQ multiplex PCR; the TCRdb copy retains only in-frame clones and omits some. The sample has some 350,000 clones, 80% to 90% seen once; the top ten hold approximately 3.5%. As to treatment: over 15 received Ad26.COV2.S at low or high dose, single or two shots; 5 received placebo; per-sample allocation not given. Day 63 after the first injection of vaccine or placebo was the sampling time. Whoever gave the sample was an adult aged 18-55 years in Boston.

This clonotype was obtained from a person between 18 and 60 years old who received the Ad26.COV2.S COVID-19 vaccine or a placebo. This sample comprised peripheral blood, obtained in a trial of Ad26.COV2.S vaccine versus placebo. This sequence joins TRBV18 and TRBJ2-7, with a possible D match to TRBD2 (5 bases). CDR3 sequence reads: CASSPQAVINGVYEQYF. The CDR3 DNA is TGTGCCAGCTCACCACAGGCCGTAATCAACGGGGTATACGAGCAGTACTTC.